The present T cell receptor beta chain was sequenced within a study of T cells in localized non-small cell lung cancer. The V gene end was trimmed by 1 base and the J gene end by 2 bases; junction bases not matched to a gene: 5. Germline lookup yields CDR1 SGHVS and CDR2 FQNEAQ. The CDR3 is 16 residues long. Method: immunoSEQ multiplex PCR; TCRdb's copy keeps in-frame clones and lacks some. This sample has about 33,000 clones; around 77% occur once, and the top ten carry about 15%. The source material was peripheral blood, sampled before any cancer treatment. The chain is built from TRBV7-8 and TRBJ2-7; 10 bases are a match to TRBD1. The TCR was taken from a male donor at least 60 years old with stage III squamous cell lung carcinoma. For the CDR3, the DNA is TGTGCCAGCAGCTTAGTCGGGACAGGGGTGACCTACGAGCAGTACTTC. It yields the protein CASSLVGTGVTYEQYF. Drawing the rest from reference TRBV7-8 and TRBJ2-7, the complete variable domain is GAGVSQSPRYKVAKRGQDVALRCDPISGHVSLFWYQQALGQGPEFLTYFQNEAQLDKSGLPSDRFFAERPEGSVSTLKIQRTQQEDSAVYLCASSLVGTGVTYEQYFGPGTRLTVT.